This TCR beta chain originates from a study of human T cells and chemical hapten exposure. Time point noted: pre-sensitization, week 0. This sample's treatment: therapeutic diphenylcyclopropenone sensitization with weekly scalp DPC. Each CDR3 protein gets one entry after TCRdb re-called the RACE reads with MiXCR. The table has some 360,000 distinct CDR3 sequences, around 5.5% seen once. This clonotype showed up just a few times. This CDR3 has 14 residues. With 8 bases removed from V and 4 bases from J, the gap between germline ends came to 17 bases. Germline lookup yields CDR1 WNHNN and CDR2 SYGVQD (reference sequence).

Sequenced material: whole blood, taken in connection with sensitization to the hapten diphenylcyclopropenone (DPC). This chain uses TRBV10-1 with TRBJ1-1; D is uncertain. The clonotype comes from a woman aged 45-65 years with alopecia areata. Some clones in this sample may be carry-over from other donors' samples. The CDR3 region has the DNA TGCGCCAGCCGGACTGCCGTGGGTGGCACTGAAGCTTTCTTT. It yields the protein CASRTAVGGTEAFF.